This record concerns one T cell receptor beta chain sequence. As yet, its antigen is unknown. Researchers divided each subset's genomic DNA evenly across several immunoSEQ plates. Here immunoSEQ multiplex PCR was the method, and the copy in TCRdb shows in-frame clones only, minus some. This table holds more than 400,000 clones, approximately 95% found once. The data are from a study of shared clonotypes between healthy human individuals. Study-level results: Around 4.9% of naive CD4 clonotypes were shared across several donors.

The trim removed 3 bases at V and 10 bases at J, leaving 6 bases unmatched. CDR3 length: 13 amino acids. CDR1 and CDR2 from the germline V gene are SGDLS and YYNGEE. The TCR was taken from a woman under 40 in good health. The rearrangement links TRBV9 to TRBJ2-1, with 8 bases lining up with TRBD1. Sequencing input: naive CD4+ T cells sorted from blood. Subset of the sample: CD45RA+ positively selected. CDR3 bases: TGTGCCAGCAGCGCCCACCCAGGGGGCGAGCAGTTCTTC. Protein product: CASSAHPGGEQFF. Filled out from reference TRBV9 and TRBJ2-1, the complete variable domain reads DSGVTQTPKHLITATGQRVTLRCSPRSGDLSVYWYQQSLDQGLQFLIQYYNGEERAKGNILERFSAQQFPDLHSELNLSSLELGDSALYFCASSAHPGGEQFFGPGTRLTVL.